This TCR beta chain was obtained from a study of T cell responses to AZD1222 COVID-19 vaccine (dated by TCRdb to about 2021). Broadly, across the study: TCR sequencing was performed for roughly 240 trial participants, of whom 200 to 220 were given two doses of AZD1222 and 26 were given two doses of MenACWY control vaccine. Enrollment into the trials was organized by age into subgroups of 18-55, 56-69 and 70-plus years, and those subgroups contained about 150, 27 and 61 TCR-sequenced participants, respectively. General conclusions and limits of the study: Vaccine-associated CD4 TCRs spanned the whole spike protein, with dominant responses in regions 160-218 and 743-854. Participants were mostly white British and included more females than males, and it was suggested by the authors that clonal diversity may have been underestimated. Because no day 14 peak-response samples were available, the repertoires could be characterized only after the peak T cell response. Conclusions about previously exposed vaccinees are limited because only six or seven AZD1222 recipients were SARS-CoV-2 seropositive at baseline. Nearly half of unique spike-specific TCRs reportedly recognized epitopes outside regions mutated in the B.1.351 and B.1.1.7 variants. After two AZD1222 doses, spike-specific TCR breadth and depth were significantly higher than at day 0 and than in MenACWY recipients. The 56-69-year group was small, and its depth increase did not reach significance, likely because of low power.

In the paper's terms, the time point label means: baseline before first vaccination. The treatment or condition label here, explained by the study, means: meningococcal conjugate vaccine given as trial control. The vaccinee samples were drawn from two UK trials, COV001 and COV002, one of which was a single-blind randomized controlled phase 2/3 trial testing AZD1222 (ChAdOx1 nCoV-19) in healthy adults. For TCRbeta chain sequencing, PBMC samples from trial participants were taken at day 0 and at day 28 after the second dose. The CDR3 regions of human TCRbeta chains were analyzed by immunosequencing. As for the authors' bioinformatics: Repertoire TCRs were matched against a reference library of SARS-CoV-2-specific TCRs generated with the MIRA antigen-specificity platform. Breadth was defined as the fraction of unique TCRs that were SARS-CoV-2-associated, and depth was defined as the fraction of total T cells that were SARS-CoV-2-associated. Using the MIRA data, each spike-specific TCR was mapped to the spike region that the TCR reacts to and placed in a CD4 or CD8 class. Log10-transformed breadth and depth values were compared by one-way ANOVA with Sidak's multiple comparisons tests. Held by TCRdb, this immuneACCESS table contains in-frame sequences only and omits some clones. Under half of the omission traces to an unresolved V gene where checked; the cause of the rest is unknown. Clonal size and the V and J genes are those of that table, whereas D and trimming came from the DNA. Within this sample are 90,000 to 110,000 clones, with roughly 87% of them counted one time only. The ten largest clones add up to around 13% of the sample.

This clone has only one observation. There is no known antigen for this receptor. Base-call qualities are not available, and no considerably larger clone is one nucleotide away. V loses 4 bases at its end and J loses 2 bases; junction bases beyond the gene matches: 1. Spanning cysteine to phenylalanine, the CDR3 consists of 15 amino acids. The read is trimmed to its CDR3 DNA, 45 bases read in frame from base 1. CDR1 and CDR2 are read off the germline V gene (reference sequence) as SGHNT and YYREEE. The source of this sequence is an adult in good health. The material sequenced was peripheral blood, taken on day 0 of MenACWY control vaccination. Here the chain combines TRBV5-4 and TRBJ2-1; 12 bases in the middle match TRBD2. In nucleotide form, the sequence is TGTGCCAGCAGCCCTAGCGGGAGGGCCTACAATGAGCAGTTCTTC. Its protein is CASSPSGRAYNEQFF.